This TCR beta chain was obtained from a study of OX40 agonist ivuxolimab in advanced cancers. Study at large: Having had anti-PD-1, anti-PD-L1 or anti-CTLA-4 therapy before was allowed, and roughly 39% had some. Overall study results and limits: Normalized T-cell clonal expansion was also low in some nonresponders. Expanded clones tended on average to be more numerous among CD8+ T cells than CD4+.

Samples were taken at baseline and on day 1 of cycles 4 and 7. TCRdb's copy holds only in-frame clones and misses some; the assay was immunoSEQ multiplex PCR. The sample includes nearly 60,000 clones, around four fifths of them seen just once. Trimming removed 5 bases at V and 6 bases at J, with 8 bases between. The CDR3 is 13 amino acids. Germline assignment: CDR1 PRHDT and CDR2 FYEKMQ (reference sequence). This clone was counted only a few times. Antigen unknown. This sequence joins TRBV13 and TRBJ1-6; D remains ambiguous. This TCR derives from an adult with an advanced solid tumor such as melanoma, head and neck, liver or kidney cancer. The sample was CD4+ or CD8+ T cells sorted from blood, taken in a trial of the OX40 agonist ivuxolimab. CDR3 loop: CASSAHSNSPLHF. In DNA, the CDR3 is TGTGCCAGCAGCGCTCACAGTAATTCACCCCTCCACTTT.